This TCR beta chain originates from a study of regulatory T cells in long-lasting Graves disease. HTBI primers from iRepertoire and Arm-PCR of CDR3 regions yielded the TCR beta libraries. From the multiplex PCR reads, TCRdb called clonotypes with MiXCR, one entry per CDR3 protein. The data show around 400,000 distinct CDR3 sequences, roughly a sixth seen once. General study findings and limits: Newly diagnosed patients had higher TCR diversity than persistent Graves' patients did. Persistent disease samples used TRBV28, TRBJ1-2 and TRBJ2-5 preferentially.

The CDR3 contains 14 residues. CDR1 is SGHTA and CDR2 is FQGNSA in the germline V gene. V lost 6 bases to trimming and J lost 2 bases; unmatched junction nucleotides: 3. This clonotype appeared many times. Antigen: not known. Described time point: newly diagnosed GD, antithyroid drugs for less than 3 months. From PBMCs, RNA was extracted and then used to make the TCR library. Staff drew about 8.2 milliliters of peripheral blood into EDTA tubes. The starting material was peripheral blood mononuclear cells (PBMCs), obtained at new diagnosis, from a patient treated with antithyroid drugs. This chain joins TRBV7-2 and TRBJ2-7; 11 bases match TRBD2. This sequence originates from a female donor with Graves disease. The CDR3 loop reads CASRSSGGTYEQYF. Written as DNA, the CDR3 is TGTGCCAGCAGATCTAGCGGGGGGACCTACGAGCAGTACTTC.